This T cell receptor beta chain is drawn from a study of CD8+ T cells in alopecia areata. Study-level information: Tofacitinib administration to treated patients was oral, at 5 to 10 mg twice daily. Tofacitinib therapy lasting 6 to 18 months was followed by 6 months off drug.

Treatment indicated: oral pan-JAK inhibitor, 5-10 mg twice daily. Whole-study findings and limits: More clonal than normal scalp was lesional scalp, particularly alopecia totalis/universalis. Uncertain still, given a single nonresponder, is whether baseline CD8+ expansion links to response.

cDNA serving as the sequencing template came from extracted, reverse transcribed RNA. Profiling relied on immunoSEQ multiplex PCR, and the TCRdb table lists in-frame clones only, not all of them. The repertoire consists of about 200,000 clones, with 55% to 70% occurring once and the leading ten covering approximately 3.5%. A word on this clone: Its target is not known.

The CDR3 totals 13 residues. Germline assignment: CDR1 GTSNPN and CDR2 SVGIG (reference sequence). Trimming pared 6 bases from V and 1 base from J, leaving 11 bases between. This receptor was taken from a human donor with alopecia areata. V and J are TRBV30 and TRBJ2-3; no clear D. The specimen was CD4+ T cells sorted from blood, collected at week 4, from a patient treated with tofacitinib. The CDR3: CACSKVGTDTQYF. As DNA, the CDR3 is TGTGCCTGTTCAAAGGTGGGCACAGATACGCAGTATTTT. The full variable domain, its missing parts supplied by reference TRBV30 and TRBJ2-3, is SQTIHQWPATLVQPVGSPLSLECTVEGTSNPNLYWYRQAAGRGLQLLFYSVGIGQISSEVPQNLSASRPQDRQFILSSKKLLLSDSGFYLCACSKVGTDTQYFGPGTRLTVL.